This paragraph covers one T cell receptor beta chain sequence. The data belong to a study of cytomegalovirus exposure and HLA in healthy donors. PCR involved 60 Vbeta and 13 Jbeta primers. Clones were sequenced by immunoSEQ multiplex PCR, and TCRdb holds only the in-frame ones, with some missing. The listing contains more than 100,000 clones. Sample: PBMCs. This sequence originates from a woman aged 40 to 49 in good health and CMV-seronegative.

The CDR3 bases are TGTGCCAGCAGTTACGAGGCCAGGGGGCGCGTCTATGGCTACACCTTC. Amino acid sequence: CASSYEARGRVYGYTF. The chain uses TRBV6-5 and TRBJ1-2, with TRBD1 matching over 8 bases. The CDR3 has 16 amino acids. V gave up 2 bases and J gave up 4 bases; unmatched junction bases: 9. Germline CDR1 and CDR2: MNHEY and SVGAGI.